This T cell receptor (beta chain) was captured by sequencing in a study of post-analysis software for immune sequencing data. Study-level findings and limits: The study found TRBV5-6, TRBV5-1 and TRBV20-1 among four to six TRBV segments more frequent in patients than controls.

This CDR3 has 16 residues. Germline V lookup: CDR1 SGHTA, CDR2 FQGNSA. V lost 1 base and J lost 6, with 16 bases in between. Tagging with unique molecular identifiers was a feature of the TCR beta cDNA libraries. TCRdb re-analysed the PCR reads in MiXCR, keeping a single row per CDR3 protein. The data show 600,000 to 700,000 distinct CDR3 sequences, around 64% seen once. This clonotype showed up just a few times. What it binds is not known. The sample consisted of blood. The sequence was collected from a girl aged 2-10 years with multiple sclerosis. V gene TRBV7-2 combines with J gene TRBJ1-5; weak D call: TRBD1 (6 bases). The CDR3, as DNA: TGTGCCAGCAGCTTAGGTGGGACACCAGGGCTTCAGCCCCAGCATTTT. Amino acid sequence: CASSLGGTPGLQPQHF.